What follows are 17 T cell receptor beta chains derived from one specimen sequenced in a study of T-cell reconstitution after alpha-beta-depleted transplantation in children. TCRbeta library construction was performed incorporating unique molecular identifiers. TCRdb recomputed calls from the PCR reads with MiXCR, one row per CDR3 protein. The table includes fewer than 90,000 distinct CDR3 sequences, approximately 7.4% detected once. This specimen was PBMCs from the stem cell graft donor, taken from the stem cell graft. The source of these receptors is a human donor who donated a stem cell graft to a child with acute lymphoblastic leukemia.

This clonotype has at least ten counts. The genes are TRBV6-2 or TRBV6-3 and TRBJ2-3, with D perhaps given as TRBD1 or TRBD2 (5 bases each). Germline V gene data show CDR1 as MNHEY and CDR2 as SVGEGT. This CDR3 is 15 amino acids long. Trimming stripped 6 bases from V and 6 bases from J, with 19 bases between. CDR3 region: CASSPVLSGADTQYF. In DNA, the CDR3 is TGTGCCAGCAGCCCCGTCCTCTCCGGGGCGGATACGCAGTATTTT.

The rearrangement links TRBV10-3 to TRBJ2-1; TRBD2 aligns across 8 bases. The CDR3 contains 18 residues. CDR1 and CDR2 from the germline V gene are ENHRY and SYGVKD. J gave up 0 bases and V 7 bases, and 14 bases lay outside the gene matches. The DNA for the CDR3 is TGTGCCATCAAATCCAGCGGGAGTACCCTTAGCTCCTACAATGAGCAGTTCTTC. Encoded protein: CAIKSSGSTLSSYNEQFF.

This clonotype has a count of ten or more. The chain couples TRBV7-2 to TRBJ2-1; 11 nucleotides align to TRBD2. The CDR3 is 19 residues long. CDR1 is SGHTA, CDR2 FQGNSA, per germline. Unmatched junction bases numbered 13, after V lost 3 bases and J lost 3 bases. The CDR3: CASSFPLVLAGVLYNEQFF. The CDR3 DNA is TGTGCCAGCAGCTTCCCCCTCGTACTAGCGGGGGTTCTCTACAATGAGCAGTTCTTC.

This clonotype was observed at least ten times. The chain joins TRBV6-5 to TRBJ2-2; tentative D call: TRBD1 (6 bases). Germline CDR1 reads MNHEY; CDR2 reads SVGAGI. The V end lost 4 bases, the J end lost 5 bases, and 11 bases lay between the germline ends. This CDR3 is 14 amino acids long. The CDR3 nucleotides are TGTGCCAGCAGTTGGGCAGGGGAAACCGGGGAGCTGTTTTTT. This translates into CASSWAGETGELFF.

With regard to this clonotype: Relative to the germline gene, one junction end is altered; a read error may explain this. The CDR3 here is CACSPGQVYNEQFF. The CDR3 region has the DNA TGTGCCTGCAGTCCCGGACAGGTTTACAATGAGCAGTTCTTC. The gene calls are TRBV27 and TRBJ2-1; 7 positions agree with TRBD1. Germline V gene sequence: CDR1 MNHEY, CDR2 SMNVEV (reference sequence). There are 14 residues in the CDR3.

This chain links TRBV6-2 or TRBV6-3 with TRBJ1-5; TRBD1 aligns across 11 bases. Germline loops: CDR1 MNHEY, CDR2 SVGEGT. The CDR3 has 16 amino acids. With V trimmed by 6 bases and J by 7 bases, 11 bases remained unmatched. This CDR3 is CASSRYTGQGAQPQHF. The CDR3 DNA reads TGTGCCAGCAGCCGCTATACCGGACAGGGGGCACAGCCCCAGCATTTT.

This clonotype has a count of ten or more. In DNA, the CDR3 is TGCAGTGCTAGTGAGTCGGGACTAGGAGTTTATGAGCAGTTCTTC. It encodes CSASESGLGVYEQFF. V gene TRBV20-1 combines with J gene TRBJ2-1, with 8 bases aligning to TRBD2. The CDR3 spans 15 residues. CDR1 is DFQATT and CDR2 is SNEGSKA in the germline V gene (reference sequence). The J segment lost 8 bases and the V segment lost 3 bases, leaving 12 bases of the junction unmatched.

This clonotype came up many times. V usage is TRBV12-3 or TRBV12-4 and J usage is TRBJ1-4; TRBD1 matches 9 bases. The CDR3 totals 14 residues. Germline trimming cut 3 bases from V and 8 bases from J; bases unmatched to any gene: 4. The CDR3 sequence is CASSFTGGVEKLFF. CDR3 bases: TGTGCCAGCAGTTTTACAGGGGGCGTCGAAAAACTGTTTTTT.

The J gene is TRBJ2-1, the V gene TRBV10-2; D remains unclear. The CDR3 extends over 17 amino acids. Germline V gene lookup returns CDR1 WSHSY and CDR2 SAAADI. The V gene lost 6 bases and the J gene lost 0 bases, with 18 bases spanning the gap. The CDR3 DNA sequence: TGCGCCAGCAGCGATCTCGGGCGGACCAGCTCCTACAATGAGCAGTTCTTC. It codes for CASSDLGRTSSYNEQFF.

The genes are TRBV11-1 and TRBJ1-2; 9 nucleotides agree with TRBD1. The CDR3 is 18 residues long. Unmatched junction bases numbered 13, after V lost 1 base and J lost 4 bases. Germline CDR1 SGHAT, CDR2 FQDESV (reference sequence). The CDR3 nucleotides read TGTGCCAGCAGCTTAGGAATGGACAGGGGCCCCTCCCTCTATGGCTACACCTTC. Its translation: CASSLGMDRGPSLYGYTF.

This clonotype was counted only a few times. The genes are TRBV11-2 and TRBJ2-3; TRBD1 matches 9 bases. V lost 5 bases and J lost 1; bases outside the gene matches: 4. Germline CDR1 reads SGHAT; CDR2 reads FQNNGV. The CDR3 loop spans 15 amino acids. The CDR3 DNA reads TGTGCCAGCAGCCCCGGGACAGGGCGCACAGATACGCAGTATTTT. The encoded protein is CASSPGTGRTDTQYF.

The chain combines TRBV29-1 with TRBJ2-3, with 10 bases aligning to TRBD2. This CDR3 spans 14 amino acids. The V segment lost 5 bases and the J segment 1 base; nucleotides outside the gene matches: 3. Looked up from germline, CDR1 is SQVTM and CDR2 is ANQGSEA. Here the CDR3 reads CSVTLAGGTDTQYF. CDR3 bases: TGCAGCGTTACCCTAGCGGGAGGCACAGATACGCAGTATTTT.

This clonotype was seen repeatedly, ten times or more. The chain recombines TRBV7-8 with TRBJ1-2; 8 bases align to TRBD1. V lost 5 bases to trimming and J lost 2 bases; unmatched junction nucleotides: 1. Germline V gives CDR1 SGHVS, CDR2 FQNEAQ. CDR3 size: 13 residues. The CDR3 bases are TGTGCCAGCAGCCGGACAGGGAACTATGGCTACACCTTC. This sequence encodes CASSRTGNYGYTF.

This clonotype was detected ten times or more. The chain links TRBV2 to TRBJ1-5, with a tentative D call TRBD1 (6 bases). Trimming took 4 bases from V and 1 from J, leaving 8 bases between them. Germline loops: CDR1 SNHLY, CDR2 FYNNEI. This CDR3 has 14 residues. The CDR3 DNA is TGTGCCAGCAGTGCAGGGGCCAGCAATCAGCCCCAGCATTTT. It is translated as CASSAGASNQPQHF. Supplemented by reference TRBV2 and TRBJ1-5, the full variable domain reads EPEVTQTPSHQVTQMGQEVILRCVPISNHLYFYWYRQILGQKVEFLVSFYNNEISEKSEIFDDQFSVERPDGSNFTLKIRSTKLEDSAMYFCASSAGASNQPQHFGDGTRLSIL.

The chain uses TRBV12-3 or TRBV12-4 and TRBJ2-1, with TRBD1 matching 7 bases. V was pared by 4 bases and J by 6 bases, with 6 bases of the junction left unmatched. The CDR3 contains 14 residues. The CDR3 protein is CASSSRQGGNEQFF. DNA of the CDR3: TGTGCCAGCAGTTCGCGACAGGGTGGCAATGAGCAGTTCTTC.

The chain carries TRBV10-3 and TRBJ2-1; tentatively, D is TRBD1 or TRBD2 (5 bases each). V was trimmed by 9 bases and J by 10 bases, leaving 25 bases between them. The CDR3 runs to 15 residues. Germline V gene data show CDR1 as ENHRY and CDR2 as SYGVKD. CDR3 sequence (DNA): TGTGCCATTAACTCCGGGACCCAGCCTAATGGAGAGCAGTTCTTC. The encoded protein is CAINSGTQPNGEQFF.

This clonotype was recorded many times. The V call is TRBV19, the J call TRBJ2-5; tentative D call: TRBD1 (6 bases). Trimming pared 7 bases from V and 3 bases from J, leaving 12 bases between. CDR1 and CDR2 (germline): LNHDA, SQIVND (reference sequence). The CDR3 is 13 amino acids. CDR3 loop: CASNRDGEETQYF. Here the CDR3 DNA reads TGTGCCAGTAACAGGGACGGAGAAGAGACCCAGTACTTC.